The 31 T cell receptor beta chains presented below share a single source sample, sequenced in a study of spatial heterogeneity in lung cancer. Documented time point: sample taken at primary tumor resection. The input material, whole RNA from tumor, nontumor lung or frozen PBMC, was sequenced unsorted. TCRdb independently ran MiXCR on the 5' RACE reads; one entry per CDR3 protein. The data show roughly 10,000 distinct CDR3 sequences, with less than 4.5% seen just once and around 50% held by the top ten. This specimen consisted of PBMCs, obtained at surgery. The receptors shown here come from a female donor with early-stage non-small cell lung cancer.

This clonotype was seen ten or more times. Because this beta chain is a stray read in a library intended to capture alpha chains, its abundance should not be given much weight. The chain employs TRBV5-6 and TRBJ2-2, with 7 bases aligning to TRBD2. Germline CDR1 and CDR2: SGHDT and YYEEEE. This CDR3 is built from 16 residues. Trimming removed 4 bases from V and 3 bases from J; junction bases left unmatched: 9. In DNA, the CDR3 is TGTGCCAGCAGCCTGCAGCGGGATCGGGACACCGGGGAGCTGTTTTTT. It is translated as CASSLQRDRDTGELFF.

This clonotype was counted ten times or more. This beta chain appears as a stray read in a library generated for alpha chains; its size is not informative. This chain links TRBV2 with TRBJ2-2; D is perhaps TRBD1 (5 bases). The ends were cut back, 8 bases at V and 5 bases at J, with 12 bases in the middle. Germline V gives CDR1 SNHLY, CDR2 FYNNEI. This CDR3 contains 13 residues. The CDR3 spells CASARSGTGELFF. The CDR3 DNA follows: TGTGCCAGCGCTAGGTCAGGGACCGGGGAGCTGTTTTTT. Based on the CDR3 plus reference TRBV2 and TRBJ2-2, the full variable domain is EPEVTQTPSHQVTQMGQEVILRCVPISNHLYFYWYRQILGQKVEFLVSFYNNEISEKSEIFDDQFSVERPDGSNFTLKIRSTKLEDSAMYFCASARSGTGELFFGEGSRLTVL.

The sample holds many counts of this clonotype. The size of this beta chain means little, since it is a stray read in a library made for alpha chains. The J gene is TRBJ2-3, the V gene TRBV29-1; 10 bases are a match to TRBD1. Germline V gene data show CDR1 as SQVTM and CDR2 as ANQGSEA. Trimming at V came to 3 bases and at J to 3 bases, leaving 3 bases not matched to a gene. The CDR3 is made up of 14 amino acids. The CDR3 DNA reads TGCAGCGTTGAGACAGGGGGCGTAACAGATACGCAGTATTTT. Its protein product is CSVETGGVTDTQYF.

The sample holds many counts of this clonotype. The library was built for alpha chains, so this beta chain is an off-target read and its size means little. CDR3 amino acids: CASSYDRNQPQHF. The CDR3 coding sequence is TGTGCCAGCAGTTATGACCGAAATCAGCCCCAGCATTTT. The V and J genes are TRBV6-5 and TRBJ1-5; D remains ambiguous. From germline, CDR1 is MNHEY and CDR2 SVGAGI. The CDR3 consists of 13 residues. Trimming cost V 3 bases and J 4 bases, with 7 bases left between them.

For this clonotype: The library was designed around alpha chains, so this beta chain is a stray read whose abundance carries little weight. CDR3 bases: TGTGCCAGCAGCGCGGGACAGGGGGCTCACTACGAGCAGTACTTC. Translating gives CASSAGQGAHYEQYF. The chain combines TRBV5-4 with TRBJ2-7; 12 positions match TRBD1. The CDR3 extends over 15 amino acids. The V gene's germline CDR1 is SGHNT and CDR2 YYREEE (reference sequence). Germline trimming cut 4 bases from V and 3 bases from J; bases unmatched to any gene: 5.

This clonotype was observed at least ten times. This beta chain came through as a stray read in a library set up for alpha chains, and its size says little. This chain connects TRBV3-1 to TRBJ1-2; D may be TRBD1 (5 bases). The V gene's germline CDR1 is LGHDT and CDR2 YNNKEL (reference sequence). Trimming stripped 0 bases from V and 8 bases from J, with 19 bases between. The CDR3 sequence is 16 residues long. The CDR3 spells CASSQEQARGARGYTF. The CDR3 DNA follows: TGTGCCAGCAGCCAAGAACAGGCCCGAGGGGCGAGAGGCTACACCTTC.

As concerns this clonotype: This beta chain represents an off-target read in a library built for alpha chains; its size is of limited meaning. CDR3 loop: CASSLSQQADTQYF. CDR3 nucleotide sequence: TGCGCCAGCAGCTTGTCGCAGCAGGCAGATACGCAGTATTTT. The rearrangement uses TRBV5-1 and TRBJ2-3, with D unresolved. Germline CDR1 and CDR2: SGHRS and YFSETQ. Trimming removed 1 base at V and 4 bases at J, with 10 bases between. This CDR3 contains 14 residues.

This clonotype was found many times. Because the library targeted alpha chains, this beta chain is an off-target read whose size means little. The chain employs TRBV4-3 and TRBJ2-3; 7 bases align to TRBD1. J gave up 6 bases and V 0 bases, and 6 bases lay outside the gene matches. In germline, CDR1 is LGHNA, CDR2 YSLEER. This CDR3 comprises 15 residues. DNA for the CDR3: TGCGCCAGCAGCCAAGAGTGGCAGGGGGTGGATACGCAGTATTTT. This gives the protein CASSQEWQGVDTQYF.

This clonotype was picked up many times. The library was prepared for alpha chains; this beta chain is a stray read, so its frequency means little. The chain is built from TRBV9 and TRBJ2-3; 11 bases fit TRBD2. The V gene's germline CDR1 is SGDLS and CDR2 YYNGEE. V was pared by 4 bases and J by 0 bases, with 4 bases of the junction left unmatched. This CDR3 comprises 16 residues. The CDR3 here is CASSPRTSGSTDTQYF. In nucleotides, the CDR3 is TGTGCCAGCAGCCCTCGGACTAGCGGGAGCACAGATACGCAGTATTTT.

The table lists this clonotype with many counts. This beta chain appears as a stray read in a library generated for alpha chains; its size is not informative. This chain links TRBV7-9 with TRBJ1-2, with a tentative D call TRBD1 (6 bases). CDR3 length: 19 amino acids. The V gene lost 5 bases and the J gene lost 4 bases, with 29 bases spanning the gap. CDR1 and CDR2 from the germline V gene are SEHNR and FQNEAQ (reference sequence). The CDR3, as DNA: TGTGCCAGCAGCCATGGCAGTTCGGCAGGGGCCCTTCTAGGCTATGGCTACACCTTC. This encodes CASSHGSSAGALLGYGYTF.

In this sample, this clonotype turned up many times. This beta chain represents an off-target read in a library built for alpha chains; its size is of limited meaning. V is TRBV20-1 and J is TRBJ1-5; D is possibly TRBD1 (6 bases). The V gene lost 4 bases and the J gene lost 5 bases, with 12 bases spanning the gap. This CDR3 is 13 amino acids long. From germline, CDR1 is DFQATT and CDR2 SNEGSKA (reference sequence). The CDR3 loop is CSAIPRGDQPQHF. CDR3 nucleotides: TGCAGTGCTATCCCCAGGGGCGATCAGCCCCAGCATTTT.

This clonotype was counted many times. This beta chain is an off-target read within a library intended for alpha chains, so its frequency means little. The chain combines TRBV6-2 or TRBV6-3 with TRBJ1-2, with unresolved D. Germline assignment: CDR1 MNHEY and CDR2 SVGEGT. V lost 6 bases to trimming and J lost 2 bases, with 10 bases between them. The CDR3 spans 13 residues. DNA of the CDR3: TGTGCCAGCAGCAAACAGAAAAACTATGGCTACACCTTC. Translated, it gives CASSKQKNYGYTF.

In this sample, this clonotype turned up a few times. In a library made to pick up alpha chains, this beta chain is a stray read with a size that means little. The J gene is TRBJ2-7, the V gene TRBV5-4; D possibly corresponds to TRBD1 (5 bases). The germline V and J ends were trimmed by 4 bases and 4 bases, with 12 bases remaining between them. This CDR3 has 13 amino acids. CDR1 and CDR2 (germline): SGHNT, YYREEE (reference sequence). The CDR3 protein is CASSPSQGYEQYF. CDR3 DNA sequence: TGTGCCAGCAGCCCATCCCAGGGATACGAGCAGTACTTC. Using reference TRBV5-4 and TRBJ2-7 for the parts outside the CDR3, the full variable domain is ETGVTQSPTHLIKTRGQQVTLRCSSQSGHNTVSWYQQALGQGPQFIFQYYREEENGRGNFPPRFSGLQFPNYSSELNVNALELDDSALYLCASSPSQGYEQYFGPGTRLTVT.

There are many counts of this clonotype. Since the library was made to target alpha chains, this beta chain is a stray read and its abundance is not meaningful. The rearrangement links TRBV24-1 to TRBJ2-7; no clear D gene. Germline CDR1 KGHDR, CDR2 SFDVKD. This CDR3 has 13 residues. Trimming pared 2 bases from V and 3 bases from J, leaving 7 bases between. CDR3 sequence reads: CATSDSGFYEQYF. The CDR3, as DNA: TGTGCCACCAGTGATTCCGGCTTCTACGAGCAGTACTTC.

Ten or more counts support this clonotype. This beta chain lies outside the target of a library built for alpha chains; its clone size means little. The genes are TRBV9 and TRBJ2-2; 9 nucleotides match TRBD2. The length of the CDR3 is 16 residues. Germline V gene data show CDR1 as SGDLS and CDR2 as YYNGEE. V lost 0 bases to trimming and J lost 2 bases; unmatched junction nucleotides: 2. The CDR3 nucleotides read TGTGCCAGCAGCGTAGTAGCGGGGGAAAACACCGGGGAGCTGTTTTTT. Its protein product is CASSVVAGENTGELFF.

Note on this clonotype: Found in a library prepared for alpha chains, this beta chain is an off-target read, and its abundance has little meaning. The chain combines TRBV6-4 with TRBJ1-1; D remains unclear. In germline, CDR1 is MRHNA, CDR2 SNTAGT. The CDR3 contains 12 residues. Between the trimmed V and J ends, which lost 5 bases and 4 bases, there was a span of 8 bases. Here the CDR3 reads CASSYYSTEAFF. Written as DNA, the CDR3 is TGTGCCAGCAGTTACTACAGCACTGAAGCTTTCTTT.

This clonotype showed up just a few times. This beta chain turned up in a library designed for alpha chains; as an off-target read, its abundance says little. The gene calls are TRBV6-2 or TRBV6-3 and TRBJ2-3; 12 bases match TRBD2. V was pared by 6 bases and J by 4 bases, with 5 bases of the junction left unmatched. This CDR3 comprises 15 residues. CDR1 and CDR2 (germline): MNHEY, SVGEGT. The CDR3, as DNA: TGTGCCAGCAGGCGACTAGCGGGAGAAGCAGATACGCAGTATTTT. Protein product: CASRRLAGEADTQYF.

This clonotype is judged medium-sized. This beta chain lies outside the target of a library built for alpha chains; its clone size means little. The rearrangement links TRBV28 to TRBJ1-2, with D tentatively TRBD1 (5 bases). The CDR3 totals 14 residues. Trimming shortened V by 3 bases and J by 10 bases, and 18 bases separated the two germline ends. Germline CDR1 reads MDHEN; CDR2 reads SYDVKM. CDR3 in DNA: TGTGCCAGCAGTTTTTCGGGGCCCGAAAAGGACTACACCTTC. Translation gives CASSFSGPEKDYTF.

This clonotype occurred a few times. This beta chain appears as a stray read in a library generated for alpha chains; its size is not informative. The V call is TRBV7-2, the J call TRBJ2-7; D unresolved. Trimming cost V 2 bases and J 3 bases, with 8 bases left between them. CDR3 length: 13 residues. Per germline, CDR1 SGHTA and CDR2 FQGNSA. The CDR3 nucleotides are TGTGCCAGCAGCTTACCACCTGACTACGAGCAGTACTTC. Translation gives CASSLPPDYEQYF.

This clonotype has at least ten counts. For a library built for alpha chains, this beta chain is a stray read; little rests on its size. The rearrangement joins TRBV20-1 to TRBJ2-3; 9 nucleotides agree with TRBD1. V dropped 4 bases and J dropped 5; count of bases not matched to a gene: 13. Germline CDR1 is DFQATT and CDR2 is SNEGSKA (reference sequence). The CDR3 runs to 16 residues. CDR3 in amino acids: CSATPRDRVLVDTQYF. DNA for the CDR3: TGCAGTGCTACCCCCCGGGACAGGGTGCTAGTAGATACGCAGTATTTT.

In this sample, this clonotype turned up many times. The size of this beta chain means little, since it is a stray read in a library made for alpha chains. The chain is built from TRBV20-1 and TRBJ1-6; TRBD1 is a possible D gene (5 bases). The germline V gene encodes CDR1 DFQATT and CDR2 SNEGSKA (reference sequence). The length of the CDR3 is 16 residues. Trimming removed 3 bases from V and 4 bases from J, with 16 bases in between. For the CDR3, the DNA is TGCAGTGCTAGTCCATTCCCGAGGGGTTATAATTCACCCCTCCACTTT. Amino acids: CSASPFPRGYNSPLHF.

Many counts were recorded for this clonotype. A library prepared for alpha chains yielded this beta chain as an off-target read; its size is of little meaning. The CDR3 sequence is CASRASGGTEAFF. DNA of the CDR3: TGTGCCAGCAGGGCGTCGGGGGGCACTGAAGCTTTCTTT. This chain links TRBV12-3 or TRBV12-4 with TRBJ1-1; weak D call: TRBD1 (5 bases). This CDR3 is built from 13 residues. The V end was cut by 6 bases, the J end by 4 bases, with 12 bases between.

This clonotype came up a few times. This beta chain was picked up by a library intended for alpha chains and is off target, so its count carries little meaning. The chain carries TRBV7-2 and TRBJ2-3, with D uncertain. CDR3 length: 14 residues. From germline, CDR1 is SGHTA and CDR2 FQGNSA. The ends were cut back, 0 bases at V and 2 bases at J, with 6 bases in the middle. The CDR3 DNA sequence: TGTGCCAGCAGCTTAGCTGCTAACACAGATACGCAGTATTTT. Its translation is CASSLAANTDTQYF.

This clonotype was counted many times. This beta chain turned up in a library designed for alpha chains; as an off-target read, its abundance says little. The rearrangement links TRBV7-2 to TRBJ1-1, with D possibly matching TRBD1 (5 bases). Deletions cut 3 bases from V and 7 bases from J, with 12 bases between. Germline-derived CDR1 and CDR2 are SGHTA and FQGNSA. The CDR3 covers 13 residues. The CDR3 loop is CASSLGRANEAFF. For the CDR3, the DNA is TGTGCCAGCAGCTTGGGCAGGGCTAATGAAGCTTTCTTT.

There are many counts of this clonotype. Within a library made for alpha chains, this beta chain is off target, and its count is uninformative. CDR3 bases: TGTGCCAGCAGCCCCTTGCTGGGCCAACAATCAGAGACCCAGTACTTC. This codes for CASSPLLGQQSETQYF. This rearrangement joins TRBV7-6 to TRBJ2-5; no reliable D call. The CDR3 has 16 amino acids. V lost 5 bases, J lost 4 bases, and 20 bases lay in between. Germline CDR1 reads SGHVS; CDR2 reads FNYEAQ.

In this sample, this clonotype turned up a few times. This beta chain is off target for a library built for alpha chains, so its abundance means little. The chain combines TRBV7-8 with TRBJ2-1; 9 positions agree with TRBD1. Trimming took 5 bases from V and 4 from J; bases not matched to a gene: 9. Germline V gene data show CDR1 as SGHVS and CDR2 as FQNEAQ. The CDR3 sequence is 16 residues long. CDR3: CASSPRGGQGYNEQFF. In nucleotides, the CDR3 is TGTGCCAGCAGCCCCAGGGGGGGACAGGGTTACAATGAGCAGTTCTTC. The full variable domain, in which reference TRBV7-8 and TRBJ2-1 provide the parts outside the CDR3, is GAGVSQSPRYKVAKRGQDVALRCDPISGHVSLFWYQQALGQGPEFLTYFQNEAQLDKSGLPSDRFFAERPEGSVSTLKIQRTQQEDSAVYLCASSPRGGQGYNEQFFGPGTRLTVL.

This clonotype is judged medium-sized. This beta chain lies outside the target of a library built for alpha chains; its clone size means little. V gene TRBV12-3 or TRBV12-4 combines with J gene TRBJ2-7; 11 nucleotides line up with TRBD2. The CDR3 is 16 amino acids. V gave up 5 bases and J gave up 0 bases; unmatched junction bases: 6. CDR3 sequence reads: CASSPIAGGGSYEQYF. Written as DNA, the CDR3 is TGTGCCAGCAGTCCGATAGCGGGAGGGGGCTCCTACGAGCAGTACTTC.

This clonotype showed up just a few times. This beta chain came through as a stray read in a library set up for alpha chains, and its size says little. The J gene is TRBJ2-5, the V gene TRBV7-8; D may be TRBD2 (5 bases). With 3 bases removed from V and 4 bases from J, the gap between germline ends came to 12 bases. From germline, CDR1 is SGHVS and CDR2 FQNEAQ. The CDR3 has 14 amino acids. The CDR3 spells CASSFIEGGETQYF. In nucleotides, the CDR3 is TGTGCCAGCAGCTTCATCGAGGGTGGAGAGACCCAGTACTTC.

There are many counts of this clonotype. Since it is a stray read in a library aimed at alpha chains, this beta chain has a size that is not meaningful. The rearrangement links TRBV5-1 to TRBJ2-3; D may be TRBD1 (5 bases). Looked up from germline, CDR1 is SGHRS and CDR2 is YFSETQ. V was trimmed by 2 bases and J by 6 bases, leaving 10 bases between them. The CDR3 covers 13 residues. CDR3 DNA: TGCGCCAGCAGCTTTCAGGGCGAGGATACGCAGTATTTT. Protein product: CASSFQGEDTQYF.

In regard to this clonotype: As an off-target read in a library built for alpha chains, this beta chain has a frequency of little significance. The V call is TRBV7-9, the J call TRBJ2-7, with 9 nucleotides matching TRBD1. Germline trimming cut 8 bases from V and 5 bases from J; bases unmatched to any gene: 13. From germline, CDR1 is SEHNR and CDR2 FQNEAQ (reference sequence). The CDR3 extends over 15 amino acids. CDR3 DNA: TGTGCCAGCTCATCCTGGGACAGGGATTTTAACGAGCAGTACTTC. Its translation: CASSSWDRDFNEQYF.

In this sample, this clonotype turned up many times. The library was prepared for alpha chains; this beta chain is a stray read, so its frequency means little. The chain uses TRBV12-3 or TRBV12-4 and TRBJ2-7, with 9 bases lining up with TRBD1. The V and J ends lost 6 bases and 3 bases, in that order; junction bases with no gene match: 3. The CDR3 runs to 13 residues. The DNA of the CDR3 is TGTGCCAGCAGGCGGACAGGGGTCTACGAGCAGTACTTC. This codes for CASRRTGVYEQYF.